The clone carrying this T cell receptor beta chain appeared a few times. This sample was taken from a study of CD8 T cells in ankylosing spondylitis. Via MiXCR, TCRdb re-called the 5' RACE reads, giving one row per CDR3 protein. This table holds under 30,000 distinct CDR3 sequences, 10% to 15% found once. The sample taken for sequencing was blood. This TCR was recovered from a male donor with ankylosing spondylitis or in good health (not recorded which).

CDR3 loop: CASSVQSADTQYF. DNA for the CDR3: TGTGCCAGCAGCGTCCAGTCAGCAGATACGCAGTATTTT. This chain uses TRBV7-6 with TRBJ2-3, with D unresolved. The CDR3 is 13 residues long. Trimming took off 5 bases at V and 4 bases at J, with 10 bases between the two ends. Germline V gives CDR1 SGHVS, CDR2 FNYEAQ.